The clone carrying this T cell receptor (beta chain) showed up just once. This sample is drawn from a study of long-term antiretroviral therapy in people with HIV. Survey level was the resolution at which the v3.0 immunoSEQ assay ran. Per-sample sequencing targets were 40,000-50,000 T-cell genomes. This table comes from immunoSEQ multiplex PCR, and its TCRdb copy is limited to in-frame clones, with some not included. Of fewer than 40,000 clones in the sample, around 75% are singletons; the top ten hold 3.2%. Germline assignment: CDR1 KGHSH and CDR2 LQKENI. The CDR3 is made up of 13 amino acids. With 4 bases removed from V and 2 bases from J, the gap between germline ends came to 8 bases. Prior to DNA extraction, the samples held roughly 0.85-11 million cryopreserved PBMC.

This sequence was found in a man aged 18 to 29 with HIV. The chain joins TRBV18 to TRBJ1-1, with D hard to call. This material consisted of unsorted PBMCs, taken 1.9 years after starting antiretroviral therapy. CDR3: CASSLQANTEAFF. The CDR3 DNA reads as TGTGCCAGCTCACTTCAGGCTAACACTGAAGCTTTCTTT.